This T cell receptor (beta chain) is drawn from a study of vaccination and CD4 T cells after COVID-19. Findings and caveats of the study: In convalescent patients, 304 of 307 vaccine-specific clones were spike mono-reactive.

A remark on this clonotype: Its antigen is not identified.

One entry per CDR3 protein results from TCRdb running MiXCR on the PCR reads. This sample carries approximately 20,000 distinct CDR3 sequences, about three fifths of them seen once, and the ten largest clones take around 1.1%. CDR3 length: 12 amino acids. Per germline, CDR1 LNHNV and CDR2 YYDKDF (reference sequence). V was clipped by 0 bases and J by 9 bases, with 5 bases between them. The TCR originated in a human donor who had recovered from COVID-19. The chain is built from TRBV15 and TRBJ2-2, with D hard to call. Here the sequenced sample was CD4+ T cells from blood, taken after SARS-CoV-2 vaccination. The CDR3 protein is CATSRDYRELFF. In nucleotides, the CDR3 is TGTGCCACCAGCAGAGATTACCGGGAGCTGTTTTTT.